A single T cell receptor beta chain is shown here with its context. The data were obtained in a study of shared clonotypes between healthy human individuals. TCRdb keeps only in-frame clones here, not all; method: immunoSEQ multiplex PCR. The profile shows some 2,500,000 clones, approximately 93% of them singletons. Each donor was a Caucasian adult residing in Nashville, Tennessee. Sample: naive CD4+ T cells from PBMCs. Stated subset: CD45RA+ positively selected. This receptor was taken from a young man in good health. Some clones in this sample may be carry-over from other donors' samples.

The CDR3 DNA is TGTGCCAGCAGCTTATTAGGGGTATCGAACACCGGGGAGCTGTTTTTT. Amino acid sequence: CASSLLGVSNTGELFF. The chain has TRBV7-3 and TRBJ2-2, with D possibly being TRBD1 (5 bases). The CDR3 is made up of 16 amino acids. CDR1 and CDR2 from the germline V gene are SGHTA and FQGTGA. Trimming left V 2 bases short and J 0 bases short, with 10 bases between.